This paragraph covers one TCR beta chain sequence. Its antigen is not yet known. No much larger clone exists at a distance of one base, and base qualities are not known. V and J are truncated by 0 bases and 7 bases respectively, leaving an intervening sequence of 4 bases. The CDR3, from cysteine to phenylalanine, totals 11 residues. Only CDR3 DNA remains: 33 bases, in frame from the first base. Based on the germline V gene (reference sequence), the CDR1 and CDR2 sequences are LGHDT and YNNKEL. TCRbeta CDR3 regions were amplified from genomic DNA using the immunoSEQ Assay, a bias-controlled multiplex PCR. On the authors' methods: The number of nucleated cells in each sample was estimated by amplification of reference gene primers within the assay. To quantify the absolute abundance of each unique TCRbeta CDR3 rearrangement, sequence reads were collapsed and filtered. Productive Simpson clonality was computed per sample as the square root of Simpson's diversity index over productive rearrangements. TCRdb re-hosts the immuneACCESS table, in-frame sequences only. Its copies lack some clones; in the studies checked, an unresolved V gene accounts for under half of them, and the cause for the rest is not known. D and trimming were read from the DNA, whereas the V and J calls and clone size are those reported in that table. This sample has approximately 250,000 clones in its table, and roughly 80% of those were observed once. The ten largest make up 4.2% of the sample.

The collaborating institutions used their own protocols to collect whole blood in K2EDTA tubes. Collaborator samples were shipped for TCRbeta analysis as frozen whole blood, isolated PBMCs, or DNA extracted from either sample type. The data were obtained in a study of blood T cell repertoires in COVID-19 (dated by TCRdb to 2018 to 2021). Background for the entire study: The collaborator samples originated in the United States, Italy and Spain and spanned the acute and convalescent phases of COVID-19. The samples were drawn from the first 160 participants of the ongoing ImmuneRACE study and from over 950 subjects provided by 6 global collaborators. Deeply sampled blood TCRbeta repertoires from subjects exposed to, actively infected with, or recovered from COVID-19 were included in the dataset. A de-identified subject ID, COVID-19 status, age in years and sex were almost always included in the sample metadata. The material from the prospective study consisted of cDNA or gDNA derived from T cells, B-cell-depleted T cells, or PBMCs. Where available, HLA class I and class II types were taken from metadata supplied by the sample provider and were not determined by assay-based typing. The repertoires were released in a freely available public database intended as a resource for research on the immune response to SARS-CoV-2.

Results and caveats for the whole study, not just this receptor: Clinical and demographic metadata were provided uncurated, with the amount varying by source and participant.

The source material was peripheral blood. This TCR was sampled from a man aged 60-69 years with acute or convalescent COVID-19. The rearranged segments are TRBV3-1 (or the pseudogene TRBV3-2) and TRBJ2-7; no D gene call is confident. The CDR3 is CASSQEREQYF. The nucleotide sequence reads TGTGCCAGCAGCCAAGAGAGGGAGCAGTACTTC.